This T cell receptor (beta chain) derives from a study of T cell clusters in autoimmune cytopenias. The study's findings and limits: No cluster-lack signature appeared between secondary cytopenia and chronic lymphocytic leukemia patients, apparently due to lymphoma masking. TRB repertoire shifts in secondary cytopenia and chronic lymphocytic leukemia mostly reflected lymphoma, not autoimmunity.

The CDR3 totals 14 residues. The germline V gene has CDR1 MNHNS and CDR2 SASEGT. One tube held mixed TRB-A and TRB-B primer pools for touch-down PCR. After re-calling the multiplex PCR reads, TCRdb lists one entry per CDR3 protein, DNA absent. In all, the sample yields some 6,900 distinct CDR3 sequences. This clonotype is classed as large by frequency. What it binds is unknown. TRB amplification used around 270 ng of peripheral blood genomic DNA. The data also belong to a second study, concerning T cell repertoires in aging, cancer and after chemotherapy. As that study records: Untreated cancer patients had significantly lower blood TCR diversity than age-matched healthy donors.

The source material was peripheral blood. This receptor was obtained from a human donor in good health. V usage is TRBV6-1 and J usage is TRBJ2-2; there is no DNA to check the TCRdb D call of TRBD1. The CDR3 spells CAGSGGADTGELFF.